A single sample is the source of the 22 T cell receptor beta chains below, sequenced in a study of identical twins. One entry per CDR3 protein, called by TCRdb with MiXCR from the 5' RACE reads. The sample yields around 240,000 distinct CDR3 sequences, about 7.3% seen once. These data were likewise used in another study, on yellow fever vaccine responses in identical twins.

The specimen sequenced was memory (CD45RO+) T cells sorted from blood. These receptors were taken from a woman aged 18-29 years in good health.

This clonotype came up many times. V gene TRBV28 combines with J gene TRBJ2-3; D is unresolved. The CDR3 is 14 residues long. From germline, CDR1 is MDHEN and CDR2 SYDVKM. The V and J ends lost 2 bases and 2 bases respectively, with 8 bases between them. In DNA, the CDR3 is TGTGCCAGCAGTTTACGTTCAGACACAGATACGCAGTATTTT. Encoded protein: CASSLRSDTDTQYF.

The genes are TRBV15 and TRBJ1-4; D not resolved. V was clipped by 2 bases and J by 0 bases, with 10 bases between them. The germline CDR1 and CDR2 sequences are LNHNV and YYDKDF (reference sequence). The CDR3 is 16 amino acids. In nucleotides, the CDR3 is TGTGCCACCAGCAGACCGGATCCGGCAACTAATGAAAAACTGTTTTTT. Its protein product is CATSRPDPATNEKLFF.

The chain couples TRBV3-1 to TRBJ1-2; D is ambiguous. The CDR3 totals 14 residues. The V and J ends lost 1 base and 10 bases respectively, with 16 bases between them. Germline V gives CDR1 LGHDT, CDR2 YNNKEL (reference sequence). Written as DNA, the CDR3 is TGTGCCAGCAGCCAAGTAGGCGGGTCTTCATTCTACACCTTC. Its protein product is CASSQVGGSSFYTF.

The chain recombines TRBV5-1 with TRBJ2-1; 12 bases map to TRBD2. V lost 4 bases and J lost 4; bases outside the gene matches: 6. There are 16 residues in the CDR3. Looked up from germline, CDR1 is SGHRS and CDR2 is YFSETQ. The CDR3 region is CASSIAGTSGYNEQFF. The CDR3 DNA sequence: TGCGCCAGCAGCATAGCCGGGACTAGCGGGTACAATGAGCAGTTCTTC. Combining the CDR3 with reference TRBV5-1 and TRBJ2-1 gives the whole variable domain KAGVTQTPRYLIKTRGQQVTLSCSPISGHRSVSWYQQTPGQGLQFLFEYFSETQRNKGNFPGRFSGRQFSNSRSEMNVSTLELGDSALYLCASSIAGTSGYNEQFFGPGTRLTVL.

This clonotype came up a few times. This rearrangement joins TRBV3-1 to TRBJ1-1; D is perhaps TRBD1 (5 bases). The CDR3 runs 15 residues. The V gene's germline CDR1 is LGHDT and CDR2 YNNKEL (reference sequence). V lost 1 base, J lost 7 bases, and 16 bases lay in between. The CDR3 loop is CASSQVGVRTLEAFF. DNA for the CDR3: TGTGCCAGCAGCCAAGTAGGGGTCAGGACACTTGAAGCTTTCTTT.

This clonotype occurred a few times. The chain recombines TRBV10-3 with TRBJ1-6; D ambiguous. Trimming stripped 0 bases from V and 9 bases from J, with 9 bases between. CDR3 length equals 14 residues. Germline CDR1 ENHRY, CDR2 SYGVKD. CDR3 protein: CAISESDGLSPLHF. CDR3 DNA sequence: TGTGCCATCAGTGAGTCGGACGGTCTTTCACCCCTCCACTTT.

This clonotype was seen at least ten times. The chain joins TRBV28 to TRBJ1-6, with 11 bases matching TRBD1. The CDR3 has 16 residues. The ends lost 5 bases at V and 7 bases at J; junction bases unmatched: 7. Germline V gene lookup returns CDR1 MDHEN and CDR2 SYDVKM. CDR3 DNA: TGTGCCAGCAGTGCCGGGACAGGGGGTTGGAATTCACCCCTCCACTTT. As protein: CASSAGTGGWNSPLHF.

This clonotype occurred a few times. This chain links TRBV20-1 with TRBJ2-1; 11 nucleotides align to TRBD2. The CDR3 has 14 amino acids. V was clipped by 7 bases and J by 0 bases; unmatched bases: 2. The germline V gene has CDR1 DFQATT and CDR2 SNEGSKA (reference sequence). Here the CDR3 reads CSGTSGSSYNEQFF. The CDR3 DNA reads TGCAGTGGTACTAGCGGGAGCTCCTACAATGAGCAGTTCTTC.

This sequence joins TRBV28 and TRBJ2-7; D might be TRBD1 (6 bases). The V end was cut by 2 bases, the J end by 1 base, with 15 bases between. The CDR3 covers 16 residues. Germline CDR1 is MDHEN and CDR2 is SYDVKM. As DNA, the CDR3 is TGTGCCAGCAGTTTAAGTTCAACAGGGCAGTCCTACGAGCAGTACTTC. Its protein is CASSLSSTGQSYEQYF.

This clonotype appeared a few times. The chain joins TRBV27 to TRBJ1-6, with unresolved D. The CDR3 is made up of 14 amino acids. The V gene lost 6 bases and the J gene lost 2 bases, with 8 bases spanning the gap. Germline CDR1 is MNHEY and CDR2 is SMNVEV (reference sequence). CDR3 nucleotides: TGTGCCAGCAGGAGGCTACCCTATAATTCACCCCTCCACTTT. Translation: CASRRLPYNSPLHF.

This clonotype was counted ten times or more. V and J are TRBV3-1 and TRBJ2-1; D not resolved. This CDR3 comprises 14 residues. The germline CDR1 and CDR2 sequences are LGHDT and YNNKEL (reference sequence). V lost 3 bases and J 8 bases, leaving 14 bases between the germline ends. CDR3 DNA sequence: TGTGCCAGCAGCCATTTCTCCCTAATAGATGAGCAGTTCTTC. It translates to CASSHFSLIDEQFF.

This clonotype occurred many times. J is TRBJ1-1 and V is TRBV5-1; tentatively, D is TRBD1 (5 bases). CDR1 and CDR2 (germline): SGHRS, YFSETQ. The CDR3 runs 15 residues. The ends were cut back, 4 bases at V and 1 base at J, with 14 bases in the middle. The chain's CDR3 is CASSPLDKANTEAFF. The CDR3 bases are TGCGCCAGCAGCCCCCTGGACAAGGCGAACACTGAAGCTTTCTTT.

This clonotype was counted many times. The chain recombines TRBV12-3 or TRBV12-4 with TRBJ2-5; D might be TRBD1 (6 bases). V was clipped by 3 bases and J by 4 bases, with 9 bases between them. CDR3 size: 13 residues. The CDR3 region is CASSFSRGETQYF. For the CDR3, the DNA is TGTGCCAGCAGTTTCAGCAGGGGAGAGACCCAGTACTTC.

The rearrangement joins TRBV7-2 to TRBJ2-7; D not certain. Trimming left V 0 bases short and J 2 bases short, with 8 bases between. Germline values: CDR1 SGHTA, CDR2 FQGNSA. The length of the CDR3 is 14 residues. CDR3 loop: CASSLALDAYEQYF. Written as DNA, the CDR3 is TGTGCCAGCAGCTTAGCGCTTGATGCCTACGAGCAGTACTTC.

The chain joins TRBV2 to TRBJ2-5; perhaps TRBD2 as D (6 bases). Germline CDR1 and CDR2: SNHLY and FYNNEI. The CDR3 runs 18 residues. The CDR3 here is CTICYKETSSGPRETQYF. CDR3 bases: TGTACCATCTGTTACAAGGAGACTAGTTCGGGACCTCGGGAGACCCAGTACTTC.

This clonotype has just a few counts. This chain links TRBV25-1 with TRBJ2-7; D uncertain. The ends were cut back, 1 base at V and 0 bases at J, with 13 bases in the middle. In germline, CDR1 is MGHDK, CDR2 SYGVNS. There are 16 residues in the CDR3. The CDR3 sequence is CASSEFGQSLSYEQYF. The DNA of the CDR3 is TGTGCCAGCAGTGAATTCGGGCAGTCTCTCTCCTACGAGCAGTACTTC.

The rearrangement uses TRBV28 and TRBJ2-2; 7 bases line up with TRBD1. Germline loops: CDR1 MDHEN, CDR2 SYDVKM. V was clipped by 1 base and J by 6 bases; unmatched bases: 8. CDR3 size: 16 residues. The CDR3: CASSLSRTGLAGELFF. CDR3 DNA sequence: TGTGCCAGCAGTTTATCTAGGACAGGCCTTGCCGGGGAGCTGTTTTTT.

This clonotype was seen only a few times. J is TRBJ2-2 and V is TRBV29-1; D uncertain. The CDR3 is 15 amino acids. The germline CDR1 and CDR2 sequences are SQVTM and ANQGSEA. V lost 3 bases to trimming and J lost 0 bases, with 11 bases between them. CDR3 nucleotides: TGCAGCGTTGAGTCCTGGGGTCCGAACACCGGGGAGCTGTTTTTT. It translates to CSVESWGPNTGELFF.

This clonotype showed up just a few times. The J gene is TRBJ1-1, the V gene TRBV12-3 or TRBV12-4; unclear D gene. V lost 6 bases to trimming and J lost 11 bases, with 13 bases between them. The CDR3 runs 11 residues. CDR3 in DNA: TGTGCCAGCAGCCTGGGCCCGTGGGCTTTCTTT. The encoded protein is CASSLGPWAFF.

V gene TRBV29-1 combines with J gene TRBJ1-2; D is possibly TRBD1 (5 bases). Trimming shortened V by 7 bases and J by 6 bases, and 9 bases separated the two germline ends. This CDR3 has 10 residues. Germline CDR1 SQVTM, CDR2 ANQGSEA. The CDR3 DNA sequence: TGCAGCGCGGGGGGGGATGGCTACACCTTC. This encodes CSAGGDGYTF.

Ten or more counts support this clonotype. CDR3 protein: CASSEIGQGYEQYF. CDR3 sequence (DNA): TGTGCCAGCAGTGAGATAGGGCAGGGCTACGAGCAGTACTTC. This rearrangement joins TRBV2 to TRBJ2-7; the D gene is possibly TRBD1 (5 bases). CDR1 and CDR2 (germline): SNHLY, FYNNEI. CDR3 length: 14 residues. Trimming cost V 3 bases and J 3 bases, with 12 bases left between them. The full variable domain, with the rest looked up from reference TRBV2 and TRBJ2-7, is EPEVTQTPSHQVTQMGQEVILRCVPISNHLYFYWYRQILGQKVEFLVSFYNNEISEKSEIFDDQFSVERPDGSNFTLKIRSTKLEDSAMYFCASSEIGQGYEQYFGPGTRLTVT.

This clonotype was seen only a few times. The chain joins TRBV18 to TRBJ2-1, with TRBD2 identical over 8 bases. Germline V gives CDR1 KGHSH, CDR2 LQKENI. The trim removed 5 bases at V and 3 bases at J, leaving 6 bases unmatched. This CDR3 comprises 15 residues. CDR3 residues: CASSIASGYYNEQFF. CDR3 in DNA: TGTGCCAGCTCAATCGCTAGCGGGTACTACAATGAGCAGTTCTTC.